This entry is about one TCR beta chain. It was with 60 Vbeta and 13 Jbeta primers that the PCR ran. Data came from immunoSEQ multiplex PCR; TCRdb stores just in-frame clones and leaves some out. This repertoire shows roughly 100,000 clones, roughly 73% found once; its top ten account for over 7.5%. The data stem from a study of cytomegalovirus exposure and HLA in healthy donors. The sample was PBMCs. The TCR was taken from a woman aged 40 to 50 in good health and CMV-seropositive.

The CDR3 loop reads CASSSTGRFSDTQYF. The CDR3 DNA is TGTGCCAGCAGCTCTACAGGGCGATTCTCCGATACGCAGTATTTT. The chain has TRBV5-5 and TRBJ2-3, with D maybe TRBD1 (6 bases). The length of the CDR3 is 15 residues. V was shortened by 3 bases and J by 6 bases, with 17 bases between the two germline ends. CDR1 is SGHKS and CDR2 is YYEKEE in the germline V gene (reference sequence).